The rows below give T cell receptor beta chains drawn from one sample of a study of identical twins. Using its own MiXCR run on the 5' RACE reads, TCRdb lists one record per CDR3 protein. The profile shows about 890,000 distinct CDR3 sequences, around 12% of them singletons. This sample was shared with a second study, whose subject was yellow fever vaccine responses in identical twins.

The sample comprised PBMCs. Every receptor here comes from a woman in her late teens or twenties in good health. The CDR3 runs from the conserved cysteine through the conserved F or W. D genes are given only for firm matches. Expanded clones get a size class; other rows say once, few or many, or leave the size out.

J: TRBJ2-3; size: many; V: TRBV7-3; D: TRBD2; DNA: TGTGCCAGCAGTTATACTAGCGCCAATACGCAGTATTTT; CDR3: CASSYTSANTQYF
J: TRBJ1-6; size: many; V: TRBV7-8; D: .; DNA: TGTGCCAGCAGCTTAGAACAGGGAAGAAATTCACCCCTCCACTTT; CDR3: CASSLEQGRNSPLHF
J: TRBJ2-1; size: many; V: TRBV13; D: .; DNA: TGTGCCAGCAGCTTAGGAGGGGAGGTCAACAATGAGCAGTTCTTC; CDR3: CASSLGGEVNNEQFF
J: TRBJ2-5; size: .; V: TRBV3-1; D: .; DNA: TGTGCCAGCAGACCCGTCAAGAGGGAGACCCAGTACTTC; CDR3: CASRPVKRETQYF
J: TRBJ2-7; size: few; V: TRBV15; D: .; DNA: TGTGCCACCAGCAGAGAGGATCAGGGTTCCAACGAGCAGTACTTC; CDR3: CATSREDQGSNEQYF
J: TRBJ2-1; size: many; V: TRBV6-2/TRBV6-3; D: .; DNA: TGTGCCAGCAGTTACCCCTCAGATGAGCAGTTCTTC; CDR3: CASSYPSDEQFF
J: TRBJ2-7; size: many; V: TRBV12-3/TRBV12-4; D: .; DNA: TGTGCCAGCAGTTTTTCAGGGCCCTACGAGCAGTACTTC; CDR3: CASSFSGPYEQYF
J: TRBJ2-5; size: few; V: TRBV29-1; D: .; DNA: TGCAGCGTTGAACAGGCCGGGAGAGGAGAGACCCAGTACTTC; CDR3: CSVEQAGRGETQYF
J: TRBJ2-5; size: .; V: TRBV6-5; D: TRBD2; DNA: TGTGCCAGCAGTTACGTCGCGGGAGGGCATAAAGAGACCCAGTACTTC; CDR3: CASSYVAGGHKETQYF
J: TRBJ2-1; size: few; V: TRBV11-2; D: TRBD2; DNA: TGTGCCAGCAGCCTGGGACTAGCGGGAGGGCCGGTTGAGCAGTTCTTC; CDR3: CASSLGLAGGPVEQFF
J: TRBJ2-1; size: .; V: TRBV20-1; D: TRBD2; DNA: TGCAGTGCTAGAGGGACTAGCGGGAACACATTTCGCTACAATGAGCAGTTCTTC; CDR3: CSARGTSGNTFRYNEQFF
J: TRBJ2-1; size: .; V: TRBV6-5; D: TRBD1; DNA: TGTGCCAGCAGTTATAGTACAGGGGGAAACAATGAGCAGTTCTTC; CDR3: CASSYSTGGNNEQFF
J: TRBJ2-1; size: few; V: TRBV5-1; D: TRBD2; DNA: TGCGCCAGCAGCTTGGGGACTAGCGGGAGGGTGGCTGAGCAGTTCTTC; CDR3: CASSLGTSGRVAEQFF
J: TRBJ1-1; size: .; V: TRBV12-5; D: .; DNA: TGTGCTAGTGGTCCCCCGACAGGGAACACTGAAGCTTTCTTT; CDR3: CASGPPTGNTEAFF
J: TRBJ2-5; size: few; V: TRBV3-1; D: .; DNA: TGTGCCAGCAGCGTGCAGGGAACAGAGACCCAGTACTTC; CDR3: CASSVQGTETQYF
J: TRBJ2-1; size: .; V: TRBV6-1; D: .; DNA: TGTGCCAGCAGTGAAGGCCCAGGAAACAATGAGCAGTTCTTC; CDR3: CASSEGPGNNEQFF
J: TRBJ2-3; size: few; V: TRBV29-1; D: TRBD2; DNA: TGCAGCGTTGAAGATGCTAGCGGGGGCCCGGGAGATACGCAGTATTTT; CDR3: CSVEDASGGPGDTQYF
J: TRBJ2-1; size: few; V: TRBV15; D: .; DNA: TGTGCCACCAGCTCCCCAAACTACAATGAGCAGTTCTTC; CDR3: CATSSPNYNEQFF
J: TRBJ1-2; size: .; V: TRBV20-1; D: .; DNA: TGCAGTGCTAGAGACCCACGGAAGAGCAACAACTATGGCTACACCTTC; CDR3: CSARDPRKSNNYGYTF
J: TRBJ2-2; size: .; V: TRBV7-2; D: .; DNA: TGTGCCAGCAGCTTAGTGGGGGCAATGCCCACCGGGGAGCTGTTTTTT; CDR3: CASSLVGAMPTGELFF
J: TRBJ2-3; size: few; V: TRBV7-9; D: .; DNA: TGTGCCAGCAGTTTAGCGATGAGCACAGATACGCAGTATTTT; CDR3: CASSLAMSTDTQYF
J: TRBJ2-3; size: .; V: TRBV12-3/TRBV12-4; D: TRBD2; DNA: TGTGCCAGCAGACAAAGCGGGACTCTCACAGATACGCAGTATTTT; CDR3: CASRQSGTLTDTQYF
J: TRBJ2-1; size: .; V: TRBV20-1; D: .; DNA: TGCAGTGCTAGAGATAAGGGGGGAGATGAGCAGTTCTTC; CDR3: CSARDKGGDEQFF
J: TRBJ2-1; size: many; V: TRBV29-1; D: .; DNA: TGCAGCGTTGAAGATTGGCTAGCTGGTGAGCAGTTCTTC; CDR3: CSVEDWLAGEQFF
J: TRBJ2-3; size: .; V: TRBV10-1; D: TRBD2; DNA: TGCGCCAGCAGTGAGGGGACTAGCGGGGAGGATACGCAGTATTTT; CDR3: CASSEGTSGEDTQYF
J: TRBJ2-5; size: few; V: TRBV15; D: .; DNA: TGTGCCACCAGCAGAGAAGATATGACCCAGTACTTC; CDR3: CATSREDMTQYF
J: TRBJ2-7; size: few; V: TRBV14; D: .; DNA: TGTGCCAGCAGCCAAGGTATGAGGAGGAGCCAGTACTTC; CDR3: CASSQGMRRSQYF
J: TRBJ2-2; size: few; V: TRBV19; D: .; DNA: TGTGCCAGTAGGGAACGCACCGGGGAGCTGTTTTTT; CDR3: CASRERTGELFF
J: TRBJ2-5; size: few; V: TRBV20-1; D: .; DNA: TGCAGTGCTAGAGATGGTCAGGGCTCTTCGGAGACCCAGTACTTC; CDR3: CSARDGQGSSETQYF
J: TRBJ1-1; size: many; V: TRBV3-1; D: .; DNA: TGTGCCAGCAGCCCGCTATCGGGGACTGAAGCTTTCTTT; CDR3: CASSPLSGTEAFF
J: TRBJ2-7; size: few; V: TRBV27; D: .; DNA: TGTGCCAGCAGTTTGGGGGGAACTCTGGAGCAGTACTTC; CDR3: CASSLGGTLEQYF
J: TRBJ2-6; size: .; V: TRBV5-1; D: .; DNA: TGCGCCAGCAGCTTGGTCCAAGCGGGGGCCAACGTCCTGACTTTC; CDR3: CASSLVQAGANVLTF
J: TRBJ1-1; size: many; V: TRBV7-9; D: .; DNA: TGTGCCAGCAGCTTAGGGGATCCGGGGGTAAACACTGAAGCTTTCTTT; CDR3: CASSLGDPGVNTEAFF
J: TRBJ2-1; size: few; V: TRBV2; D: .; DNA: TGTGCCAGCAGTGAATGGTCGGAGCAGTTCTTC; CDR3: CASSEWSEQFF
J: TRBJ2-6; size: few; V: TRBV11-2; D: .; DNA: TGTGCCAGCAGCCCACCCTACTTTGGGTCTGGGGCCAACGTCCTGACTTTC; CDR3: CASSPPYFGSGANVLTF
J: TRBJ2-7; size: few; V: TRBV6-1; D: .; DNA: TGTGCCAGCATGCGGGATTACGAGCAGTACTTC; CDR3: CASMRDYEQYF
J: TRBJ2-7; size: few; V: TRBV5-6; D: TRBD1; DNA: TGTGCCAGCAGGCCAGGGACAGGGGGGTTAAGCGGGAGCTACGAGCAGTACTTC; CDR3: CASRPGTGGLSGSYEQYF
J: TRBJ2-1; size: few; V: TRBV2; D: .; DNA: TGTGCCAGCAGGTCAGCGGACTCCTACAATGAGCAGTTCTTC; CDR3: CASRSADSYNEQFF
J: TRBJ1-6; size: many; V: TRBV12-3/TRBV12-4; D: .; DNA: TGTGCCAGCACGGGGCAGCATAATTCACCCCTCCACTTT; CDR3: CASTGQHNSPLHF
J: TRBJ1-3; size: .; V: TRBV3-1; D: .; DNA: TGTGCCAGCAGCCAAGATAGGAACAGGAACACCATATATTTT; CDR3: CASSQDRNRNTIYF
J: TRBJ1-1; size: few; V: TRBV12-3/TRBV12-4; D: TRBD1; DNA: TGTGCCAGCACCGAGACAGGGAATCCCACTGAAGCTTTCTTT; CDR3: CASTETGNPTEAFF
J: TRBJ2-5; size: .; V: TRBV5-1; D: TRBD2; DNA: TGCGCCAGCAGCTTACGGGGTATTGATCCTAGCGGGATTCCAGAGACCCAGTACTTC; CDR3: CASSLRGIDPSGIPETQYF
J: TRBJ2-5; size: .; V: TRBV6-1; D: .; DNA: TGTGCCAGCAGTGGGCCCCTACCGCGAGGTGGGCAAGAGACCCAGTACTTC; CDR3: CASSGPLPRGGQETQYF
J: TRBJ1-6; size: few; V: TRBV13; D: TRBD1; DNA: TGTGCCAGCAGCTTAGGTTTACGGACAGGGTTCCACTTT; CDR3: CASSLGLRTGFHF
J: TRBJ2-5; size: many; V: TRBV29-1; D: .; DNA: TGCAGCGTTGTGGACCTCCAAGAGACCCAGTACTTC; CDR3: CSVVDLQETQYF
J: TRBJ2-5; size: few; V: TRBV5-6; D: .; DNA: TGTGCCAGCAGCTTTAAGCGGATCCAAGAGACCCAGTACTTC; CDR3: CASSFKRIQETQYF
J: TRBJ2-5; size: many; V: TRBV12-5; D: .; DNA: TGTGCTAGTGGTTTGGCCAGGTACCAAGAGACCCAGTACTTC; CDR3: CASGLARYQETQYF
J: TRBJ1-5; size: few; V: TRBV7-2; D: .; DNA: TGTGCCAGCAGCCCTAACAGTTATAGCAATCAGCCCCAGCATTTT; CDR3: CASSPNSYSNQPQHF
J: TRBJ1-4; size: .; V: TRBV5-1; D: TRBD1; DNA: TGCGCCAGCAGCGGCGGGGACAGGGGGCTTTCTAATGAAAAACTGTTTTTT; CDR3: CASSGGDRGLSNEKLFF
J: TRBJ1-6; size: .; V: TRBV4-1; D: .; DNA: TGCGCCAGCAGCCAAGATCAGGGCAGGAATTCACCCCTCCACTTT; CDR3: CASSQDQGRNSPLHF
J: TRBJ1-2; size: many; V: TRBV24-1; D: .; DNA: TGTGCCACCAGTGATTATAGTAACTATGGCTACACCTTC; CDR3: CATSDYSNYGYTF
J: TRBJ2-1; size: .; V: TRBV4-1; D: .; DNA: TGCGCCAGCAGCCAAGACCGAGCCGGGACAACCGGTGACAATGAGCAGTTCTTC; CDR3: CASSQDRAGTTGDNEQFF
J: TRBJ2-5; size: .; V: TRBV7-9; D: TRBD2; DNA: TGTGCCAGCCCCCCAGGGACTAGCGGACACCAAGAGACCCAGTACTTC; CDR3: CASPPGTSGHQETQYF
J: TRBJ2-7; size: many; V: TRBV25-1; D: .; DNA: TGTGCCAGCAGTGATGGTGGGACCTACGAGCAGTACTTC; CDR3: CASSDGGTYEQYF